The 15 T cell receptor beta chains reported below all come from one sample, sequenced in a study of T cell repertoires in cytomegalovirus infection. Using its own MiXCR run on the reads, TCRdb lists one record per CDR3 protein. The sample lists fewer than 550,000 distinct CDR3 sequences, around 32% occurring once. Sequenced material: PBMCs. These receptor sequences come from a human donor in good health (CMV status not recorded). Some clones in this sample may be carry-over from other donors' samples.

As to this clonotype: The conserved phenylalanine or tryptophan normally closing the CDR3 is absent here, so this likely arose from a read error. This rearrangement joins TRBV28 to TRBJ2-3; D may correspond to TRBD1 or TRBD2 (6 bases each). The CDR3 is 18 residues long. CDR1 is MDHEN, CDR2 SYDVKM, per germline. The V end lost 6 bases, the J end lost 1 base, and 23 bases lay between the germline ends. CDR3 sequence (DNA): TGTGCCAGCAGCCTTAGCTGGGGGGCTAGTTTGGGCACAGATACGCAGTATGTT. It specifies CASSLSWGASLGTDTQYV.

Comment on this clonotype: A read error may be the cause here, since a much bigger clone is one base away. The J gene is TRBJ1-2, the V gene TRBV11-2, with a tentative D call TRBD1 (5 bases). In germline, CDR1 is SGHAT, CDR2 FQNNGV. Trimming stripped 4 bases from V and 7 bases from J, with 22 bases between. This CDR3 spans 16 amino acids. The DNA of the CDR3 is TGTGCCAGCAGCTCAATACTAGGGCGGGGGAGGATTGGCTACACCTTC. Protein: CASSSILGRGRIGYTF.

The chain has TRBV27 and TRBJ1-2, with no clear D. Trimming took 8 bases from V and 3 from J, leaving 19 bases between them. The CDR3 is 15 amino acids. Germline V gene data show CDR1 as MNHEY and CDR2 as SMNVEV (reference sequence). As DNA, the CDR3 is TGTGCCAGCGGACCCGCTTCGACAATAGACTATGGCTACACCTTC. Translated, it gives CASGPASTIDYGYTF.

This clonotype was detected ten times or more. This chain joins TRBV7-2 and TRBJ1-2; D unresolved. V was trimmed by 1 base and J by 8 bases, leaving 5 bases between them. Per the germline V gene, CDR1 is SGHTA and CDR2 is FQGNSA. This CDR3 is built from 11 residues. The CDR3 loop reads CASSLGAGYTF. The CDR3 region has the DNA TGTGCCAGCAGCTTAGGAGCCGGCTACACCTTC.

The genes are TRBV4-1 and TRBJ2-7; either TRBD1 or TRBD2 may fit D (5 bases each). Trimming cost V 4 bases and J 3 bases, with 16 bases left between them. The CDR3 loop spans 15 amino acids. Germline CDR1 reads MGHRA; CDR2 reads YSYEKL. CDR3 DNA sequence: TGCGCCAGCAGCCGCCAAAGGGACGGACTCTACGAGCAGTACTTC. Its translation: CASSRQRDGLYEQYF.

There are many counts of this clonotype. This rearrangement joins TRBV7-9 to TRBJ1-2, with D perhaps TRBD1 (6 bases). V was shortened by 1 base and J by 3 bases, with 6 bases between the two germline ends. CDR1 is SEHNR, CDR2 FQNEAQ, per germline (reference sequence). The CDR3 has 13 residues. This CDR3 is CASSLEGDYGYTF. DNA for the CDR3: TGTGCCAGCAGCTTAGAGGGGGACTATGGCTACACCTTC.

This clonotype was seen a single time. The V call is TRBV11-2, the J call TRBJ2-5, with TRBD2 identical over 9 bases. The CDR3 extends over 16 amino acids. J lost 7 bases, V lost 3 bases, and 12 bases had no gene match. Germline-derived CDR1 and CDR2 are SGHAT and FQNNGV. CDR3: CASSFGTGTSYATQYF. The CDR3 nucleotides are TGTGCCAGCAGCTTTGGGACGGGGACTAGCTATGCGACCCAGTACTTC.

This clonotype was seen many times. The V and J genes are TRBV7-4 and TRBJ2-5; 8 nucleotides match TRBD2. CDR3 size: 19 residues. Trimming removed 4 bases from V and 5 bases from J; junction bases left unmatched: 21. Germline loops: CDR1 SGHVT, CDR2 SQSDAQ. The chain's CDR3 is CASSSSGGRGLAGPETQYF. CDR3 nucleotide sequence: TGTGCCAGCAGCTCCAGCGGGGGTCGGGGTCTAGCGGGTCCCGAGACCCAGTACTTC.

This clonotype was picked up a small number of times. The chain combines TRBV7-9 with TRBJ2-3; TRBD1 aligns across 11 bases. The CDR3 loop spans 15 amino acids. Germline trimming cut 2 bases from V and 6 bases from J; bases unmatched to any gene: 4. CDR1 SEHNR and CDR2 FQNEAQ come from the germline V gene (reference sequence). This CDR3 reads CASSLTGTGGDTQYF. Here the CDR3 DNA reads TGTGCCAGCAGCTTAACCGGGACAGGGGGGGATACGCAGTATTTT.

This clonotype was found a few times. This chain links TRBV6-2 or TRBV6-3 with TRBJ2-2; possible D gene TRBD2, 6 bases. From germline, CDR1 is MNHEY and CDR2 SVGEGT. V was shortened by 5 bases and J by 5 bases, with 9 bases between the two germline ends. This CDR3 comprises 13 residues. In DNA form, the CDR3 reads TGTGCCAGCAGTCATGCGGGGACCGGGGAGCTGTTTTTT. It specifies CASSHAGTGELFF.

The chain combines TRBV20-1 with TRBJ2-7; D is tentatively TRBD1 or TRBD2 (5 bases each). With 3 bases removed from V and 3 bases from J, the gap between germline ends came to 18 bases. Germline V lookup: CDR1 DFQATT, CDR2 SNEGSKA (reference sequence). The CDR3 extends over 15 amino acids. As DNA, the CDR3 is TGCAGTGCTAGGGCAACTAGGGGTCAGGGCTACGAGCAGTACTTC. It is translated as CSARATRGQGYEQYF.

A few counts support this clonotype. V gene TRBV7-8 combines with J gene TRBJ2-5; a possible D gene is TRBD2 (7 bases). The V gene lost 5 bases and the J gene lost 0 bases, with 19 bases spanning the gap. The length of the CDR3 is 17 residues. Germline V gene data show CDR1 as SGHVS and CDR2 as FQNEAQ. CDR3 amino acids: CASSPGHAGANQETQYF. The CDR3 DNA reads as TGTGCCAGCAGCCCAGGGCACGCGGGGGCTAACCAAGAGACCCAGTACTTC.

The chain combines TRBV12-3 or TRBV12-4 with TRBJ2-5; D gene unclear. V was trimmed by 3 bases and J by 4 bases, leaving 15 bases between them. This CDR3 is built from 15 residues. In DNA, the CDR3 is TGTGCCAGCAGTTTGGGGATGGGTGCAGGAGAGACCCAGTACTTC. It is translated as CASSLGMGAGETQYF.

The CDR3 coding sequence is TGCGCCAGCAGCTCGGGACAGAAAAGCTACGAGCAGTACTTC. Translating it yields CASSSGQKSYEQYF. The chain recombines TRBV5-1 with TRBJ2-7, with 7 bases aligning to TRBD1. Looked up from germline, CDR1 is SGHRS and CDR2 is YFSETQ. The CDR3 runs to 14 residues. Trimming cost V 3 bases and J 3 bases; bases outside gene matches: 6. The variable domain in full, completed from reference TRBV5-1 and TRBJ2-7, reads KAGVTQTPRYLIKTRGQQVTLSCSPISGHRSVSWYQQTPGQGLQFLFEYFSETQRNKGNFPGRFSGRQFSNSRSEMNVSTLELGDSALYLCASSSGQKSYEQYFGPGTRLTVT.

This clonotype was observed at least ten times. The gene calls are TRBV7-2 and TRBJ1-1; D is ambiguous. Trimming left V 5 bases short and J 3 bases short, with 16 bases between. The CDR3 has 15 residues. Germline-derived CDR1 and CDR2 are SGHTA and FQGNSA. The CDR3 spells CASSLWGGRDTEAFF. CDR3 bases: TGTGCCAGCAGCCTTTGGGGAGGGCGGGACACTGAAGCTTTCTTT.